This TCR beta chain was profiled in a study of PD-1 blockade in classical Hodgkin lymphoma (dated by TCRdb to 2018 to 2021). Looking at the study overall: Nivolumab dosing was 3 mg/kg intravenously every 2 weeks, continuing until either disease progression or unacceptable toxicity. The study used TCR beta sequencing and CyTOF to define a peripheral blood immune signature of response to PD-1 blockade in classical Hodgkin lymphoma. Broad study findings and their caveats: Newly diagnosed patients were reported to have lower baseline TCR diversity than healthy donors, and relapsed/refractory patients were reported to have lower baseline TCR diversity still. The study covered only a single clinical trial cohort, and the causes of the repertoire differences, possibly disease activity or prior therapy, were still not defined. By C4D1, a significant rise was seen in CD4+ TCR diversity but not in CD8+ TCR diversity (p=0.0027 vs p=0.16), and the rise was most apparent among complete responders (p=0.02). Diversity was lower in patients who began nivolumab less than 1 year after ASCT, so these patients were left out of later analyses to avoid confounding by immune reconstitution. Trial patients with a complete response had baseline diversity similar to that of newly diagnosed patients, while partial responders and progressors had significantly lower diversity.

The meaning of the sample's time point label: cycle 4 day 1 (C4D1), after about 6 weeks of nivolumab. Every trial patient had relapsed after autologous stem cell transplantation, and cohorts A, B and C differed in prior brentuximab vedotin exposure. The trial cohort comprised more than 55 patients with relapsed/refractory classical Hodgkin lymphoma whose best overall responses were complete response, partial response or progressive disease. In the multi-cohort phase II CheckMate 205 trial, trial patients received single-agent nivolumab. Best overall response was determined by an independent review committee according to the 2007 International Working Group response criteria. Trial PBMCs were obtained immediately prior to nivolumab initiation (C1D1) and on therapy at cycle 2 day 1 and cycle 4 day 1. After peripheral blood was drawn into 8 mL Vacutainer Cell Preparation Tubes, PBMCs were isolated by centrifugation and then cryopreserved.

This clone came up a few times. Its antigen target is currently unknown. No much larger clonotype is one base removed from it; base qualities were not supplied. Genomic DNA was extracted with the Qiagen DNeasy kit from unsorted PBMCs and from negatively selected CD4+ and CD8+ fractions. TCR beta CDR3 regions were amplified by immunoSEQ multiplex PCR using primers annealing to V and J segments. Amplification bias was minimized using a synthetic immune receptor repertoire, and residual bias was removed computationally after sequencing. The study's own analysis went as follows. Custom Python scripts were used to quantify repertoire diversity as the Shannon entropy index. Unsorted, CD4+ and CD8+ repertoires were analyzed separately, except for combined analyses in which CD4+ and CD8+ sequences were merged in silico. A clone was considered expanded if an increase in frequency of at least 2-fold after treatment relative to C1D1 was found, and a pseudocount of 0.5 was applied to clones undetected at baseline. Clones with 0 or 1 copy at C1D1 were defined as singleton clones, while clones with 2 or more copies were defined as non-singleton clones. Clones expanded in unsorted samples were annotated as CD4+, CD8+ or unknown by matching protein sequences in sorted samples from the same patient. Diversity changes from C1D1 to C4D1 were tested in paired samples using Wilcoxon tests. In TCRdb, the immuneACCESS table is reduced to in-frame sequences with V and J assigned. These tables do not hold every clone; where another copy was compared, an unresolved V gene accounts for under half, and the others remain unexplained. For V, J and clone size, that table is used; D and trimming come from the DNA. The table for this sample lists 20,000 to 25,000 clones; 70% to 75% of them were counted only once. The ten largest account for less than 20% of the sample.

This receptor was identified in a human donor with classical Hodgkin lymphoma. The material sequenced was peripheral blood mononuclear cells (PBMCs), taken before the fourth cycle of nivolumab.

The DNA sequence follows: TGCGCCAGCAGCCTCGGACTAGCGGGAGGGGCTGAGCAGTTCTTC. The translation is CASSLGLAGGAEQFF. The chain employs TRBV5-1 and TRBJ2-1, and 15 junctional nucleotides match TRBD2. CDR1 and CDR2 were assigned from the germline V gene as SGHRS and YFSETQ. V has 4 bases trimmed and J has 9 bases trimmed; junction bases matching no gene number 5. From its cysteine to its phenylalanine, the CDR3 spans 15 amino acids. Of the read, only the CDR3 DNA is kept; its 45 bases are in frame from base 1.